The rows below give T cell receptor beta chains drawn from one sample of a study of blood T cell repertoires in COVID-19. Libraries were prepared by immunoSEQ multiplex PCR; TCRdb keeps only in-frame clonotypes and omits some of them. Of around 70,000 clones in the sample, about four fifths are singletons; the top ten hold about 9.8%. Sequenced input: peripheral blood. These receptors were obtained from a human donor in a cohort sampled during active COVID-19. The CDR3 runs from the conserved cysteine through the conserved F or W.

v_gene	j_gene	CDR3aa
TRBV5-1	TRBJ2-3	CASSLAGGRGDTQYF
TRBV19	TRBJ2-1	CASSISGQSNNEQFF
TRBV4-2	TRBJ2-1	CASSQVGRANEQFF
TRBV12-3/TRBV12-4	TRBJ1-2	CASSLLDYGYTF
TRBV3-1/TRBV3-2	TRBJ1-5	CASSQFRGGLNQPQHF
TRBV29-1	TRBJ2-2	CSVEVGQGVNTGELFF
TRBV3-1/TRBV3-2	TRBJ2-7	CASSPTTSGTSYEQYF
TRBV5-1	TRBJ1-1	CASSYGTGGTEAFF
TRBV28	TRBJ2-1	CASRLAGVLDEQFF
TRBV18	TRBJ2-3	CASSRSVGTDTQYF
TRBV3-1/TRBV3-2	TRBJ1-1	CASSQRDGHEAFF
TRBV30	TRBJ1-1	CAWSGSGQPNTEAFF
TRBV20-1	TRBJ2-4	CSASWLAKNIQYF
TRBV7-3	TRBJ1-5	CASSLTRGAMYQPQHF
TRBV28	TRBJ2-7	CASPPGRVINEQYF
TRBV28	TRBJ2-5	CASSSALGTGGGETQYF
TRBV7-9	TRBJ2-7	CASSFLTETGEQYF
TRBV27	TRBJ2-7	CASSLSRTVPGYEQYF
TRBV11-2	TRBJ2-5	CASSPYRETQYF
TRBV4-3	TRBJ2-1	CASSRQGYNEQFF
TRBV30	TRBJ1-5	CAAGTGAFLSPQHF
TRBV4-3	TRBJ2-7	CASSQARGYEQYF
TRBV7-9	TRBJ2-1	CASSPPGAYNEQFF
TRBV11-3	TRBJ2-2	CASSLRGGANTGELFF
TRBV27	TRBJ1-5	CATGTYSNQPQHF
TRBV2	TRBJ2-2	CATSNRFNTGELFF
TRBV5-1	TRBJ1-1	CASSLAGQNTEAFF
TRBV7-2	TRBJ2-4	CASSLGGTGGNIQYF
TRBV27	TRBJ1-4	CASSHQGPDEKLFF
TRBV3-1/TRBV3-2	TRBJ2-7	CASSQAGLGGNEQYF
TRBV29-1	TRBJ2-7	CSVRLAGEVGFYEQYF
TRBV19	TRBJ2-1	CASNPPSRGSSYNEQFF
TRBV15	TRBJ1-1	CATSRRQNTEAFF
TRBV7-2	TRBJ1-6	CASSLAQTANSPLHF
TRBV7-9	TRBJ1-4	CASSRGTDEKLFF
TRBV30	TRBJ1-5	CAWGRGSNQPQHF
TRBV3-1/TRBV3-2	TRBJ1-1	CASSLKRSTEAFF
TRBV9	TRBJ1-6	CASSPRHPNNSPLHF
TRBV6-2/TRBV6-3	TRBJ2-7	CASSLDFYEQYF
TRBV2	TRBJ1-1	CASSRDRNTEAFF
TRBV7-8	TRBJ1-5	CASSPGRGGNQPQHF
TRBV6-2/TRBV6-3	TRBJ1-5	CASSYGRGFNQPQHF
TRBV5-5	TRBJ2-7	CASSLARGLNEQYF
TRBV9	TRBJ2-5	CATSLGPQETQYF
TRBV30	TRBJ2-1	CAWIPASGYVGGSYNEQFF
TRBV21-1	TRBJ1-1	CASSKGAGQGNTEAFF
TRBV14	TRBJ2-7	CASRLEGLNEQYF
TRBV18	TRBJ1-5	CASSPNRANNQPQHF
TRBV6-2/TRBV6-3	TRBJ2-1	CASSLGGHNEQFF
TRBV28	TRBJ2-5	CASIVSGRRGETQYF
TRBV7-2	TRBJ1-5	CASSLSRDSNQPQHF
TRBV5-3	TRBJ2-4	CARSPGTVKNIQYF
TRBV28	TRBJ2-2	CASSAGTSGSRELFF
TRBV4-1	TRBJ2-7	CASSQGWSSGRHEQYF
TRBV12-5	TRBJ2-1	CALRTGTSGGSSYNEQFF
TRBV9	TRBJ2-1	CASSQGDTYNEQFF
TRBV7-2	TRBJ2-7	CASSWDRVENEQYF
TRBV7-8	TRBJ2-1	CASSHRESYNEQFF
TRBV2	TRBJ1-1	CASSLDRGRTEAFF